This T cell receptor beta chain was captured in a study of blood T cell repertoires in COVID-19. Study in general: COVID-19 samples collected from the United States, Italy and Spain covered acute and convalescent phases. PBMCs, B-cell-depleted T cells, or T cells were the source of the cDNA or gDNA that made up the material.

How the authors handled the data: By means of reference gene primer amplification, nucleated cell counts were estimated. Measured with immunoSEQ multiplex PCR; TCRdb has only the in-frame clones, and not every one. That table is the source of V, J and clone size, and D and trimming were worked out from the DNA. The sample yields approximately 220,000 clones, roughly 90% seen once. The sequence was collected from a woman in her forties or fifties with acute or convalescent COVID-19. Specimen: peripheral blood.

CDR3 nucleotide sequence: TGTGCCAGCAGCTCTCTTCCACCCGAACGGTCTGTATCAACAGATACGCAGTATTTT. Translated, it gives CASSSLPPERSVSTDTQYF. V usage is TRBV7-6 and J usage is TRBJ2-3; D remains unclear. This CDR3 region has 19 residues. With 4 bases removed from V and 3 bases from J, the gap between germline ends came to 26 bases. Germline values: CDR1 SGHVS, CDR2 FNYEAQ.